Below are 29 T cell receptor beta chains sequenced from a single sample in a study of blood T cell repertoires in COVID-19 (dated by TCRdb to about 2020). Library generation was performed with the immunoSEQ multiplex PCR assay. TCRdb took over this immuneACCESS table, retaining in-frame rearrangements with V and J assigned. Such tables are incomplete; in checked studies, under half of the missing clones stem from an unresolved V gene, and the remainder is unexplained. A total of 270,000 or so clones appear in this sample, about 80% of them only once. Less than 10% of the sample belongs to the ten largest clones. Material for sequencing was peripheral blood. The receptors were sampled from a human donor in a cohort sampled during active COVID-19.

CDR3 coding DNA: TGTGCCAGCAGCCCCGGACAGATAAGCAATCAGCCCCAGCATTTT. Translated: CASSPGQISNQPQHF. The J gene is TRBJ1-5, the V gene TRBV5-5; D possibly corresponds to TRBD1 (6 bases). There are 15 residues in the CDR3. V was trimmed by 4 bases and J by 1 base, leaving 12 bases between them. The germline V gene has CDR1 SGHKS and CDR2 YYEKEE (reference sequence).

The chain links TRBV9 to TRBJ1-4; D is perhaps TRBD1 (5 bases). Deletions cut 3 bases from V and 7 bases from J, with 13 bases between. CDR1 and CDR2 (germline): SGDLS, YYNGEE. The CDR3 has 14 residues. Written as DNA, the CDR3 is TGTGCCAGCAGCGGCCCAGGGTTGGGTGAAAAACTGTTTTTT. Amino acids: CASSGPGLGEKLFF.

This chain links TRBV28 with TRBJ2-7; 10 bases match TRBD1. The CDR3 spans 16 residues. J gave up 5 bases and V 7 bases, and 14 bases lay outside the gene matches. Germline CDR1 is MDHEN and CDR2 is SYDVKM. CDR3 DNA sequence: TGTGCCAGCACCCTGGGGGCGGACAGGGGGTTTAACGAGCAGTACTTC. This gives the protein CASTLGADRGFNEQYF.

This clone has only one observation. This chain uses TRBV18 with TRBJ2-3, with D possibly being TRBD2 (6 bases). The CDR3 has 15 amino acids. Germline CDR1 and CDR2: KGHSH and LQKENI. V gave up 5 bases and J gave up 3 bases, with 15 bases separating them. The CDR3 coding sequence is TGTGCCAGCTCAGTGTTCGCGGGGAAGACAGATACGCAGTATTTT. Translated, it gives CASSVFAGKTDTQYF. The full variable domain, with the rest looked up from reference TRBV18 and TRBJ2-3, is NAGVMQNPRHLVRRRGQEARLRCSPMKGHSHVYWYRQLPEEGLKFMVYLQKENIIDESGMPKERFSAEFPKEGPSILRIQQVVRGDSAAYFCASSVFAGKTDTQYFGPGTRLTVL.

This chain joins TRBV7-9 and TRBJ1-5; D is uncertain. The CDR3 loop spans 12 amino acids. Germline lookup yields CDR1 SEHNR and CDR2 FQNEAQ (reference sequence). V lost 5 bases and J 7 bases, leaving 9 bases between the germline ends. The CDR3 here is CASSRPGQPQHF. DNA for the CDR3: TGTGCCAGCAGCCGTCCGGGGCAGCCCCAGCATTTT.

This clone showed up just once. The chain recombines TRBV7-2 with TRBJ2-5, with a weak D call TRBD1 (6 bases). The CDR3 has 14 amino acids. Germline V gene data show CDR1 as SGHTA and CDR2 as FQGNSA. V lost 7 bases and J lost 3, with 15 bases in between. Here the CDR3 reads CASTLHRGKETQYF. CDR3 bases: TGTGCCAGCACCCTCCATAGGGGGAAAGAGACCCAGTACTTC.

V gene TRBV5-4 combines with J gene TRBJ2-2, with 7 positions matching TRBD2. Germline CDR1 and CDR2: SGHNT and YYREEE (reference sequence). CDR3 length: 12 amino acids. The CDR3 DNA sequence: TGTGCGGGGGAGGGGCACACCGGGGAGCTGTTTTTT. This codes for CAGEGHTGELFF.

This clone has only one observation. The chain has TRBV3-1 (or the pseudogene TRBV3-2) and TRBJ2-1; D not resolved. V was trimmed by 1 base and J by 0 bases, leaving 10 bases between them. The germline V gene has CDR1 LGHDT and CDR2 YNNKEL (reference sequence). The CDR3 has 16 residues. CDR3 sequence reads: CASSQGVSGSYNEQFF. CDR3 bases: TGTGCCAGCAGCCAAGGAGTCTCTGGCTCCTACAATGAGCAGTTCTTC.

The chain uses TRBV12-5 and TRBJ1-3; TRBD1 matches at 9 bases. The germline CDR1 and CDR2 sequences are LGHNT and FRNRAP. The CDR3 sequence is 17 residues long. The ends lost 3 bases at V and 6 bases at J; junction bases unmatched: 12. CDR3 sequence: CASGLYRGLVFLNTIYF. The CDR3 DNA reads as TGTGCTAGTGGTTTATACAGGGGGCTAGTATTTTTAAACACCATATATTTT.

V is TRBV13 and J is TRBJ2-3; 12 bases are a match to TRBD2. Per germline, CDR1 PRHDT and CDR2 FYEKMQ (reference sequence). The CDR3 spans 17 residues. The trim removed 0 bases at V and 10 bases at J, leaving 11 bases unmatched. The CDR3 sequence is CASSLGSRTSGVMAQYF. For the CDR3, the DNA is TGTGCCAGCAGCTTAGGTTCGAGGACTAGCGGGGTTATGGCGCAGTATTTT.

This chain uses TRBV7-8 with TRBJ2-5; 11 nucleotides agree with TRBD1. CDR3 length: 15 amino acids. CDR1 is SGHVS, CDR2 FQNEAQ, per germline. V shed 6 bases, J shed 4 bases, and the junction held 7 bases outside the gene matches. This CDR3 reads CASRLRTGGLETQYF. The CDR3 DNA follows: TGTGCCAGCAGGCTACGGACAGGGGGCTTAGAGACCCAGTACTTC.

V is TRBV19 and J is TRBJ2-7; possibly TRBD1 for D (5 bases). Trimming pared 11 bases from V and 3 bases from J, leaving 20 bases between. The CDR3 loop spans 14 amino acids. The germline V gene encodes CDR1 LNHDA and CDR2 SQIVND (reference sequence). The chain's CDR3 is CACCRATGIYEQYF. In DNA form, the CDR3 reads TGTGCCTGTTGCAGGGCGACGGGTATCTACGAGCAGTACTTC.

The chain uses TRBV24-1 and TRBJ2-7, with D perhaps TRBD1 (6 bases). V was trimmed by 3 bases and J by 9 bases, leaving 8 bases between them. CDR1 is KGHDR, CDR2 SFDVKD, per germline. The CDR3 runs to 11 residues. CDR3 nucleotide sequence: TGTGCCACCAGTGATGGGGGCGGGCAGTACTTC. This codes for CATSDGGGQYF.

This clone has more than one count but fewer than ten. The chain has TRBV7-9 and TRBJ2-5; D is unclear. Germline loops: CDR1 SEHNR, CDR2 FQNEAQ (reference sequence). This CDR3 comprises 14 residues. With 0 bases removed from V and 2 bases from J, the gap between germline ends came to 7 bases. Written as DNA, the CDR3 is TGTGCCAGCAGCTTAGCGTCTTATCAAGAGACCCAGTACTTC. This sequence encodes CASSLASYQETQYF.

The V call is TRBV7-3, the J call TRBJ2-3; TRBD2 matches 13 bases. Unmatched junction bases numbered 4, after V lost 1 base and J lost 6 bases. CDR1 is SGHTA, CDR2 FQGTGA, per germline. The CDR3 loop spans 16 amino acids. Written as DNA, the CDR3 is TGTGCCAGCAGCTTAATGGGACTAGCGGGAACTGATACGCAGTATTTT. Translating it yields CASSLMGLAGTDTQYF.

This sequence joins TRBV3-1 (or the pseudogene TRBV3-2) and TRBJ2-3, with 8 nucleotides matching TRBD2. The CDR3 is 15 amino acids. V shed 7 bases and J 7 bases; nucleotides not matched to a gene: 13. Germline values: CDR1 LGHDT, CDR2 YNNKEL (reference sequence). CDR3 region: CASNPGRSGRNTQYF. The DNA for the CDR3 is TGTGCCAGCAACCCGGGCCGGAGCGGGAGAAATACGCAGTATTTT.

The rearrangement uses TRBV28 and TRBJ2-7, with TRBD1 identical over 9 bases. This CDR3 spans 15 amino acids. Trimming cost V 6 bases and J 5 bases; bases outside gene matches: 11. From germline, CDR1 is MDHEN and CDR2 SYDVKM. CDR3: CASSRTGTGTHEQYF. In DNA form, the CDR3 reads TGTGCCAGCAGCCGAACCGGGACAGGGACCCACGAGCAGTACTTC. Complete variable domain (other parts from reference TRBV28 and TRBJ2-7): DVKVTQSSRYLVKRTGEKVFLECVQDMDHENMFWYRQDPGLGLRLIYFSYDVKMKEKGDIPEGYSVSREKKERFSLILESASTNQTSMYLCASSRTGTGTHEQYFGPGTRLTVT.

This clone was seen only a few times. DNA for the CDR3: TGTGCCAGCAGTTTGAGCTCGGTGTACGAGCAGTACTTC. Translated, it gives CASSLSSVYEQYF. The chain joins TRBV28 to TRBJ2-7; unclear D gene. The germline V gene encodes CDR1 MDHEN and CDR2 SYDVKM. Trimming shortened V by 3 bases and J by 4 bases, and 10 bases separated the two germline ends. The CDR3 spans 13 residues.

CDR3 residues: CASSLGALGVTTDTQYF. The CDR3 DNA sequence: TGCGCCAGCAGCTTGGGGGCCCTCGGGGTTACCACAGATACGCAGTATTTT. The chain recombines TRBV5-1 with TRBJ2-3; tentative D call: TRBD2 (5 bases). This CDR3 has 17 amino acids. Germline CDR1 and CDR2: SGHRS and YFSETQ. V lost 0 bases, J lost 2 bases, and 16 bases lay in between. The full variable domain, with the rest looked up from reference TRBV5-1 and TRBJ2-3, is KAGVTQTPRYLIKTRGQQVTLSCSPISGHRSVSWYQQTPGQGLQFLFEYFSETQRNKGNFPGRFSGRQFSNSRSEMNVSTLELGDSALYLCASSLGALGVTTDTQYFGPGTRLTVL.

This clone was detected only a few times. V is TRBV9 and J is TRBJ2-7, with 8 positions matching TRBD1. CDR1 SGDLS and CDR2 YYNGEE come from the germline V gene. V lost 2 bases, J lost 2 bases, and 9 bases stayed unmatched. This CDR3 is 16 amino acids long. CDR3 sequence reads: CASSVEAQGGPYEQYF. In DNA form, the CDR3 reads TGTGCCAGCAGCGTCGAGGCACAGGGGGGCCCCTACGAGCAGTACTTC. The full variable domain, completed using reference TRBV9 and TRBJ2-7, is DSGVTQTPKHLITATGQRVTLRCSPRSGDLSVYWYQQSLDQGLQFLIQYYNGEERAKGNILERFSAQQFPDLHSELNLSSLELGDSALYFCASSVEAQGGPYEQYFGPGTRLTVT.

This clone has only one observation. V gene TRBV5-1 combines with J gene TRBJ2-7; 7 bases are shared with TRBD2. J lost 0 bases, V lost 5 bases, and 8 bases had no gene match. Germline V gene data show CDR1 as SGHRS and CDR2 as YFSETQ. The CDR3 spans 15 residues. CDR3 in DNA: TGCGCCAGCAGAGGGGCAGCGGGACCCTCCTACGAGCAGTACTTC. Its translation: CASRGAAGPSYEQYF.

The chain combines TRBV11-2 with TRBJ2-1; a weak D match, TRBD2 (6 bases). Trimming removed 1 base at V and 2 bases at J, with 9 bases between. CDR1 SGHAT and CDR2 FQNNGV come from the germline V gene. The CDR3 is 15 amino acids. The CDR3 here is CASSLAGDTYNEQFF. CDR3 nucleotides: TGTGCCAGCAGCTTAGCGGGGGATACCTACAATGAGCAGTTCTTC.

The chain employs TRBV19 and TRBJ1-2; 8 nucleotides align to TRBD1. Per the germline V gene, CDR1 is LNHDA and CDR2 is SQIVND (reference sequence). J was trimmed by 6 bases and V by 6 bases; bases with no gene match: 12. The CDR3 is made up of 15 amino acids. This CDR3 reads CASSHNPGQGNGYTF. The CDR3 nucleotides are TGTGCCAGTAGCCACAATCCAGGACAGGGAAATGGCTACACCTTC.

V and J are TRBV6-5 and TRBJ2-2; D is possibly TRBD1 (6 bases). Germline V CDR1 and CDR2: MNHEY, SVGAGI. The V end was cut by 1 base, the J end by 0 bases, with 9 bases between. This CDR3 spans 16 amino acids. This CDR3 reads CASSYLRTANTGELFF. In DNA, the CDR3 is TGTGCCAGCAGTTACTTACGGACAGCGAACACCGGGGAGCTGTTTTTT.

The CDR3 here is CASSPNSGGEQFF. Written as DNA, the CDR3 is TGTGCCAGCAGTCCTAACTCAGGGGGCGAGCAGTTCTTC. The chain carries TRBV2 and TRBJ2-1, with 8 bases that match TRBD1. The germline CDR1 and CDR2 sequences are SNHLY and FYNNEI. Losses at the gene ends were 5 bases for V and 10 bases for J; bases not matched to a gene: 7. CDR3 length equals 13 residues.

Here the CDR3 DNA reads TGTGCCAGCAGGAGAACAGGGGCCCGAGGGGAAGCTTTCTTT. Translating it yields CASRRTGARGEAFF. The chain joins TRBV6-5 to TRBJ1-1; TRBD1 matches 7 bases. CDR3 length equals 14 residues. The ends lost 6 bases at V and 8 bases at J; junction bases unmatched: 12. The germline gives CDR1 MNHEY, CDR2 SVGAGI.

The chain joins TRBV6-1 to TRBJ2-2; TRBD2 aligns across 7 bases. J lost 7 bases, V lost 3 bases, and 11 bases had no gene match. The CDR3 is 16 amino acids. Germline values: CDR1 MNHNS, CDR2 SASEGT. The CDR3 nucleotides read TGTGCCAGCAGTGATCGCAGCGGGGATCCGGGCGGGGAGCTGTTTTTT. Protein: CASSDRSGDPGGELFF.

This clone was seen a single time. V gene TRBV28 combines with J gene TRBJ1-1; maybe TRBD1 (5 bases). The CDR3 covers 18 residues. Looked up from germline, CDR1 is MDHEN and CDR2 is SYDVKM. Trimming took off 3 bases at V and 1 base at J, with 21 bases between the two ends. The CDR3 loop reads CASSFIGWKEGTNTEAFF. The CDR3 DNA reads TGTGCCAGCAGTTTTATTGGGTGGAAGGAGGGGACGAACACTGAAGCTTTCTTT.

This chain joins TRBV6-5 and TRBJ1-4; D not certain. Trimming stripped 0 bases from V and 10 bases from J, with 15 bases between. The CDR3 consists of 15 residues. The V gene's germline CDR1 is MNHEY and CDR2 SVGAGI. CDR3 in DNA: TGTGCCAGCAGTTACTCTTTTGACCAGGTGGGAAAACTGTTTTTT. It codes for CASSYSFDQVGKLFF.